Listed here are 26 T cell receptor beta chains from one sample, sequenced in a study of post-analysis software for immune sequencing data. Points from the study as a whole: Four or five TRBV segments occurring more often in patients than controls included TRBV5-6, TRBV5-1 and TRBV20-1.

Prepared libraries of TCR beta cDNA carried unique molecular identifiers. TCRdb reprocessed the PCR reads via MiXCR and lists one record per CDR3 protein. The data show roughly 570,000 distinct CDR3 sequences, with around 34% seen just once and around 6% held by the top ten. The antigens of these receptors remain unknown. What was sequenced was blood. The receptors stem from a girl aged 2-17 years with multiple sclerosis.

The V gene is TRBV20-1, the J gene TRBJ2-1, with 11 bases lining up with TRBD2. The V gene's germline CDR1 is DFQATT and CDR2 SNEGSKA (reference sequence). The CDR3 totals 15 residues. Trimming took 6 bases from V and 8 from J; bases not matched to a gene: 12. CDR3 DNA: TGCAGTGCGCGAGCTCGACTAGCGGGGCTATATGAGCAGTTCTTC. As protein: CSARARLAGLYEQFF.

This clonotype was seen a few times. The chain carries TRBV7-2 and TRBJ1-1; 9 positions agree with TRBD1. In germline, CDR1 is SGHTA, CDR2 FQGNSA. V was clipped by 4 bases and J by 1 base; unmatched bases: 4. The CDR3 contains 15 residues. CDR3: CASSSTGGQNTEAFF. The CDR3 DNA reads TGTGCCAGCAGCTCAACAGGGGGCCAGAACACTGAAGCTTTCTTT.

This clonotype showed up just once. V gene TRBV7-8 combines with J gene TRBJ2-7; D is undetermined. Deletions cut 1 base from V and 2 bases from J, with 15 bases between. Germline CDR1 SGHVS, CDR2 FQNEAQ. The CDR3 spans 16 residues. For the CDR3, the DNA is TGTGCCAGCAGCTTAGAGGGTCTGACACCGACCTACGAGCAGTACTTC. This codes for CASSLEGLTPTYEQYF.

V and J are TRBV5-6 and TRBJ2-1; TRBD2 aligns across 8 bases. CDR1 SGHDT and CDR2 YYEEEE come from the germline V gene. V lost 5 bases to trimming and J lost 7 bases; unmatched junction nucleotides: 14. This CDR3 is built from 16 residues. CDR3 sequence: CASRLRSTSGVNEQFF. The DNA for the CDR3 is TGTGCCAGCAGGTTGAGGTCTACTAGCGGAGTAAATGAGCAGTTCTTC.

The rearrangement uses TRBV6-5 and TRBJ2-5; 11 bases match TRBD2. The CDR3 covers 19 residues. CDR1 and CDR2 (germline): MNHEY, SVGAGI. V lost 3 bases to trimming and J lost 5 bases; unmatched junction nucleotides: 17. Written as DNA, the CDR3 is TGTGCCAGCAGTTATGTAGCGGGGGGGCCCGCTTACACTAGGGAGACCCAGTACTTC. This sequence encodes CASSYVAGGPAYTRETQYF.

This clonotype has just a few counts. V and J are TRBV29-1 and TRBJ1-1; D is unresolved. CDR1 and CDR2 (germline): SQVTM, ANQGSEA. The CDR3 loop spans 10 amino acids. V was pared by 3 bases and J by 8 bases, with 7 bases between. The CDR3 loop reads CSVDLFEAFF. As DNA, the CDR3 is TGCAGCGTTGACTTGTTCGAAGCTTTCTTT.

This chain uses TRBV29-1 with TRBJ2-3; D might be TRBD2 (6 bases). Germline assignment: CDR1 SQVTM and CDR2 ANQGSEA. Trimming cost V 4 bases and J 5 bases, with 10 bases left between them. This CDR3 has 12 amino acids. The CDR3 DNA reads TGCAGCGTTGGGGGGGTTCTAGATACGCAGTATTTT. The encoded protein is CSVGGVLDTQYF.

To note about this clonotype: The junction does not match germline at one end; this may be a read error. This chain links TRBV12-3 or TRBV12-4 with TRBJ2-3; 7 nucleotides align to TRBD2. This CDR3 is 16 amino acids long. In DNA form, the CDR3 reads TGTGCCAGCGGTTTAGGTCCAGCGGGAACCACAGATACGCAGTATTTT. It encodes CASGLGPAGTTDTQYF.

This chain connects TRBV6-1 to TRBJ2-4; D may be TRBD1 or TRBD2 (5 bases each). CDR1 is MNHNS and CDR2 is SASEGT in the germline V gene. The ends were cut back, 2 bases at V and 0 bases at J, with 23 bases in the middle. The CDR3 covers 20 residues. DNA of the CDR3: TGTGCCAGCAGTGAACGCCCCCGGGACCCAGCAGGACTAGCCAAAAACATTCAGTACTTC. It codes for CASSERPRDPAGLAKNIQYF.

The chain's CDR3 is CASTPGEGWITEAFF. The CDR3 DNA follows: TGTGCCAGCACCCCTGGGGAGGGTTGGATCACTGAAGCTTTCTTT. This chain links TRBV12-3 or TRBV12-4 with TRBJ1-1; unclear D gene. With 7 bases removed from V and 4 bases from J, the gap between germline ends came to 19 bases. CDR3 length: 15 residues.

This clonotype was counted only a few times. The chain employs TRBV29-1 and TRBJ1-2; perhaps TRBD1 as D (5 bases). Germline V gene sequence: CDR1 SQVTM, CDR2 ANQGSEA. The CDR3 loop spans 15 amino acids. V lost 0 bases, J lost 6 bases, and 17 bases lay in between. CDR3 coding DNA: TGCAGCGTTGAAGACAGTTACGGGGCCCGGCATGGCTACACCTTC. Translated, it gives CSVEDSYGARHGYTF. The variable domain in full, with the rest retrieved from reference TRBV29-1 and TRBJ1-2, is SAVISQKPSRDICQRGTSLTIQCQVDSQVTMMFWYRQQPGQSLTLIATANQGSEATYESGFVIDKFPISRPNLTFSTLTVSNMSPEDSSIYLCSVEDSYGARHGYTFGSGTRLTVV.

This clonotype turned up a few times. The CDR3 DNA follows: TGTGCCAGCAGCTCGGACTCATACTACGAGCAGTACTTC. Encoded protein: CASSSDSYYEQYF. The chain employs TRBV7-6 and TRBJ2-7, with a possible D match to TRBD2 (5 bases). The V end lost 4 bases, the J end lost 3 bases, and 10 bases lay between the germline ends. This CDR3 has 13 amino acids. Germline lookup yields CDR1 SGHVS and CDR2 FNYEAQ.

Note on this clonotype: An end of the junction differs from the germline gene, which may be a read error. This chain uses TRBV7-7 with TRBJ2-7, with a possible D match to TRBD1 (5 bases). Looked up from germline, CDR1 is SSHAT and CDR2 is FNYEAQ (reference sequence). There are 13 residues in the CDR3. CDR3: CASSQGRHYEQYF. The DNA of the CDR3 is TGTGCTAGCAGCCAGGGCCGACACTACGAGCAGTACTTC.

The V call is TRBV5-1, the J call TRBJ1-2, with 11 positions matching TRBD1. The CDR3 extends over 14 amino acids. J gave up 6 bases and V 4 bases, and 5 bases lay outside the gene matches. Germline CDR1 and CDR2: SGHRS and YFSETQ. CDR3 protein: CASSLDRGQNGYTF. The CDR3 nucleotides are TGCGCCAGCAGCCTGGACAGGGGGCAGAATGGCTACACCTTC.

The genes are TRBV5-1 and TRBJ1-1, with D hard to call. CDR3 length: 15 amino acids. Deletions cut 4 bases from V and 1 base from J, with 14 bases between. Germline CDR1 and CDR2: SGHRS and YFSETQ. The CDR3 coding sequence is TGCGCCAGCAGCCCCTCCCAGTTACGGAACACTGAAGCTTTCTTT. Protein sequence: CASSPSQLRNTEAFF.

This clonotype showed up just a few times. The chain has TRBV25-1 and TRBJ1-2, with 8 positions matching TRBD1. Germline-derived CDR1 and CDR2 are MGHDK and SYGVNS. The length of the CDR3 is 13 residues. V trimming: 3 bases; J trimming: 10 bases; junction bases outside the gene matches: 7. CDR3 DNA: TGTGCCAGCAGTGAGACAGGGGACGGAGACTACACCTTC. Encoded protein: CASSETGDGDYTF.

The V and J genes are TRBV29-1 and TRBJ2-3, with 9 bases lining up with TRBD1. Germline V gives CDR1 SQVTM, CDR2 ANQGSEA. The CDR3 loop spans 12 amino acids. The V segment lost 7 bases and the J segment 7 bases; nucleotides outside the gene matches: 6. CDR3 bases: TGCAGCGCCCGGACAGGGGCCTATACGCAGTATTTT. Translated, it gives CSARTGAYTQYF.

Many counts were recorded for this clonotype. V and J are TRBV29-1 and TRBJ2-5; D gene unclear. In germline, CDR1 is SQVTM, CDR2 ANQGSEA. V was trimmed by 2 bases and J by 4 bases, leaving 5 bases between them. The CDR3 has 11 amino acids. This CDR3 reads CSVELRETQYF. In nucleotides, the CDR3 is TGCAGCGTTGAACTTAGAGAGACCCAGTACTTC.

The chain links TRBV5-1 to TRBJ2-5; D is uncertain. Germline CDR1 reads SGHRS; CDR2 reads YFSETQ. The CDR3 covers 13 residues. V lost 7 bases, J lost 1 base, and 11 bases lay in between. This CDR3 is CASGTRSQETQYF. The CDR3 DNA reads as TGCGCCAGCGGCACCCGATCCCAAGAGACCCAGTACTTC. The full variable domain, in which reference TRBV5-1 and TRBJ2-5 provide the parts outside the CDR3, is KAGVTQTPRYLIKTRGQQVTLSCSPISGHRSVSWYQQTPGQGLQFLFEYFSETQRNKGNFPGRFSGRQFSNSRSEMNVSTLELGDSALYLCASGTRSQETQYFGPGTRLLVL.

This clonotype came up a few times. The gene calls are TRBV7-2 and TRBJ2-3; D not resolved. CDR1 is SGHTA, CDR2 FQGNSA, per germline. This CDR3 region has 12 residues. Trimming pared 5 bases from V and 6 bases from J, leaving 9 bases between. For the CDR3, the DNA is TGTGCCAGCAGCCGCCGCGCGGATACGCAGTATTTT. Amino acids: CASSRRADTQYF.

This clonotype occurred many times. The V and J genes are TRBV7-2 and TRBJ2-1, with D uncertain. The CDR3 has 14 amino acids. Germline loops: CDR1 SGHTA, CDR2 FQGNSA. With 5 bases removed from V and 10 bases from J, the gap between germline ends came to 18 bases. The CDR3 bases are TGTGCCAGCAGCCTAAGCCCCGGTACCAGCGAGCAGTTCTTC. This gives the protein CASSLSPGTSEQFF.

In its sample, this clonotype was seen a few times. The CDR3 protein is CSAAPGGSKDEQFF. In DNA form, the CDR3 reads TGCAGTGCTGCCCCGGGGGGGTCCAAGGATGAGCAGTTCTTC. This chain links TRBV20-1 with TRBJ2-1; TRBD2 aligns across 8 bases. The V gene's germline CDR1 is DFQATT and CDR2 SNEGSKA (reference sequence). CDR3 length: 14 amino acids. Trimming cost V 5 bases and J 8 bases; bases outside gene matches: 11.

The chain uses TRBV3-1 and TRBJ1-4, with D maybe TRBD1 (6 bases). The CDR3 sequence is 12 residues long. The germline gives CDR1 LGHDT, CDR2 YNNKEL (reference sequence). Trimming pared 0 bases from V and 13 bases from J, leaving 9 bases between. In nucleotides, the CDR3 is TGTGCCAGCAGCCAAGATAAAGGGGGACTGTTTTTT. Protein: CASSQDKGGLFF.

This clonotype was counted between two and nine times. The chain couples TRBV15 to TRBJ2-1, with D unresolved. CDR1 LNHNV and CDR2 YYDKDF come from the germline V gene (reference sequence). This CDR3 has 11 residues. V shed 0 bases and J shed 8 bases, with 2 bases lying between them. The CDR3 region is CATSRDYEQFF. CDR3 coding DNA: TGTGCCACCAGCAGAGATTATGAGCAGTTCTTC.

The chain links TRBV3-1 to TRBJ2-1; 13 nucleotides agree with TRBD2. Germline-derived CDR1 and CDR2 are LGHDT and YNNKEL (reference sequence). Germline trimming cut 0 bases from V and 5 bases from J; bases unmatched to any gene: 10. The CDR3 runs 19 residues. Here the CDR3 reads CASSQDPLAGGWFNNEQFF. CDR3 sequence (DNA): TGTGCCAGCAGCCAAGATCCACTAGCGGGGGGGTGGTTTAACAATGAGCAGTTCTTC.

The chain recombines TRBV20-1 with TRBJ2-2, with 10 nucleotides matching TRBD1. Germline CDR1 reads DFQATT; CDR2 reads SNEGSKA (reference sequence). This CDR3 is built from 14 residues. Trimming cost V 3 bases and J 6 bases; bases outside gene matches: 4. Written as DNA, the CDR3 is TGCAGTGCTAGGGGACAGGGGATCCCCGGGGAGCTGTTTTTT. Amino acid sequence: CSARGQGIPGELFF.